The 16 T cell receptor beta chains reported below all come from one sample, sequenced in a study of blood T cells in healthy people across ages. Alongside a J-beta primer mix, a sample-barcoded 5' primer served in a second PCR lasting about 7 to 11 cycles. TCRdb passed the 5' RACE reads through MiXCR, listing each CDR3 protein once. There are roughly 700,000 distinct CDR3 sequences in the sample; 45% to 50% occur only once, and under 35% lies in the top ten. Sequencing was performed on blood. These receptors were obtained from a woman aged 60-75 years in good health.

V and J are TRBV9 and TRBJ2-7; a weak D match, TRBD1 (7 bases). Trimming cost V 4 bases and J 1 base, with 15 bases left between them. CDR3 length: 15 amino acids. Germline CDR1 and CDR2: SGDLS and YYNGEE. This CDR3 is CASSPGGNRSYEQYF. In nucleotides, the CDR3 is TGTGCCAGCAGCCCAGGGGGGAATAGGTCCTACGAGCAGTACTTC. The full variable domain, its missing parts supplied by reference TRBV9 and TRBJ2-7, is DSGVTQTPKHLITATGQRVTLRCSPRSGDLSVYWYQQSLDQGLQFLIQYYNGEERAKGNILERFSAQQFPDLHSELNLSSLELGDSALYFCASSPGGNRSYEQYFGPGTRLTVT.

The V gene is TRBV9, the J gene TRBJ2-3; 7 bases map to TRBD2. CDR1 SGDLS and CDR2 YYNGEE come from the germline V gene. The length of the CDR3 is 15 residues. Unmatched junction bases numbered 6, after V lost 3 bases and J lost 2 bases. The CDR3 is CASSGSSGVTDTQYF. The CDR3 DNA sequence: TGTGCCAGCAGCGGTTCTAGCGGTGTCACAGATACGCAGTATTTT. The variable domain in full, completed from reference TRBV9 and TRBJ2-3, reads DSGVTQTPKHLITATGQRVTLRCSPRSGDLSVYWYQQSLDQGLQFLIQYYNGEERAKGNILERFSAQQFPDLHSELNLSSLELGDSALYFCASSGSSGVTDTQYFGPGTRLTVL.

The rearrangement joins TRBV28 to TRBJ1-2; a possible D gene is TRBD1 (5 bases). CDR3 size: 13 residues. CDR1 and CDR2 from the germline V gene are MDHEN and SYDVKM. V was trimmed by 8 bases and J by 5 bases, leaving 15 bases between them. The CDR3 is CASRGLGDYGYTF. As DNA, the CDR3 is TGTGCCAGCCGGGGACTGGGGGATTATGGCTACACCTTC.

The V gene is TRBV7-3, the J gene TRBJ2-5; TRBD1 is a possible D gene (5 bases). The CDR3 runs 14 residues. CDR1 SGHTA and CDR2 FQGTGA come from the germline V gene. V was shortened by 2 bases and J by 11 bases, with 18 bases between the two germline ends. CDR3 loop: CASSLEGVWNEQYF. The CDR3 DNA reads as TGTGCCAGCAGCTTAGAAGGGGTATGGAATGAGCAGTACTTC.

This clonotype was detected only a few times. V is TRBV2 and J is TRBJ1-2, with D hard to call. V was pared by 0 bases and J by 5 bases, with 7 bases between. CDR3 length equals 13 residues. CDR1 and CDR2 from the germline V gene are SNHLY and FYNNEI. CDR3 sequence reads: CASSEARLYGYTF. The CDR3 bases are TGTGCCAGCAGTGAAGCGCGGTTGTATGGCTACACCTTC.

In regard to this clonotype: One junction end does not reproduce the germline sequence, and a read error may be involved. This chain joins TRBV20-1 and TRBJ2-1; TRBD2 aligns across 7 bases. Germline CDR1 reads DFQATT; CDR2 reads SNEGSKA (reference sequence). This CDR3 is built from 19 residues. CDR3 sequence (DNA): TGCAGTGCTAGAGATCCCGGGACTGGCGGGAGCCTTTTCTACGATGAGCAGTTCTTC. As protein: CSARDPGTGGSLFYDEQFF.

This clonotype has just a few counts. This chain joins TRBV18 and TRBJ2-7, with a weak D call TRBD2 (5 bases). With 0 bases removed from V and 2 bases from J, the gap between germline ends came to 8 bases. Germline V gene sequence: CDR1 KGHSH, CDR2 LQKENI. The CDR3 runs 14 residues. The CDR3 DNA reads TGTGCCAGCTCACCACCGAGAGGGACCTACGAGCAGTACTTC. This gives the protein CASSPPRGTYEQYF. Combining the CDR3 with reference TRBV18 and TRBJ2-7 gives the whole variable domain NAGVMQNPRHLVRRRGQEARLRCSPMKGHSHVYWYRQLPEEGLKFMVYLQKENIIDESGMPKERFSAEFPKEGPSILRIQQVVRGDSAAYFCASSPPRGTYEQYFGPGTRLTVT.

The chain uses TRBV6-2 or TRBV6-3 and TRBJ2-7; D might be TRBD1 (6 bases). CDR1 is MNHEY and CDR2 is SVGEGT in the germline V gene. This CDR3 spans 14 amino acids. The germline V and J ends were trimmed by 0 bases and 11 bases, with 17 bases remaining between them. Here the CDR3 reads CASSYSGTPKGKYF. The CDR3 coding sequence is TGTGCCAGCAGTTACTCCGGGACACCCAAGGGGAAGTACTTC.

This clonotype came up a few times. The chain has TRBV28 and TRBJ2-7, with D uncertain. CDR1 and CDR2 (germline): MDHEN, SYDVKM. The CDR3 contains 11 residues. V was cut by 4 bases and J by 7 bases, with 8 bases left in between. The CDR3 sequence is CASSSPWEQYF. CDR3 DNA sequence: TGTGCCAGCAGTTCTCCATGGGAGCAGTACTTC.

This clonotype has more than one count but fewer than ten. V and J are TRBV27 and TRBJ1-1; D might be TRBD1 (6 bases). V was clipped by 3 bases and J by 7 bases, with 21 bases between them. CDR1 is MNHEY and CDR2 is SMNVEV in the germline V gene (reference sequence). The CDR3 is made up of 16 amino acids. The CDR3 nucleotides read TGTGCCAGCAGTTTTAGGGGGGGGGGCCAAGAGGGTGAAGCTTTCTTT. This gives the protein CASSFRGGGQEGEAFF.

This clonotype has just a few counts. The genes are TRBV7-9 and TRBJ1-2; 7 nucleotides agree with TRBD1. This CDR3 spans 14 amino acids. The germline V gene has CDR1 SEHNR and CDR2 FQNEAQ (reference sequence). V was pared by 5 bases and J by 4 bases, with 7 bases of the junction left unmatched. Here the CDR3 DNA reads TGTGCCAGCAGCCGGGACAGCCTCCTCTATGGCTACACCTTC. It specifies CASSRDSLLYGYTF.

This clonotype has a handful of counts. The chain has TRBV15 and TRBJ2-3; D is possibly TRBD2 (6 bases). The germline V gene has CDR1 LNHNV and CDR2 YYDKDF (reference sequence). The CDR3 is 16 residues long. Deletions cut 2 bases from V and 3 bases from J, with 15 bases between. CDR3 region: CATSRLRGARTDTQYF. For the CDR3, the DNA is TGTGCCACCAGCAGACTCCGCGGGGCGCGGACAGATACGCAGTATTTT. Full variable domain (remainder filled in from reference TRBV15 and TRBJ2-3): DAMVIQNPRYQVTQFGKPVTLSCSQTLNHNVMYWYQQKSSQAPKLLFHYYDKDFNNEADTPDNFQSRRPNTSFCFLDIRSPGLGDTAMYLCATSRLRGARTDTQYFGPGTRLTVL.

The chain employs TRBV6-2 or TRBV6-3 and TRBJ2-5; 10 positions agree with TRBD1. Trimming took 6 bases from V and 4 from J; bases not matched to a gene: 5. The CDR3 is 14 residues long. CDR1 and CDR2 (germline): MNHEY, SVGEGT. Written as DNA, the CDR3 is TGTGCCAGCAGCGACAGGGGGCCTCGAGAGACCCAGTACTTC. Translating it yields CASSDRGPRETQYF.

This clonotype has only a few counts. The chain has TRBV11-2 and TRBJ2-7, with 8 bases aligning to TRBD1. Germline-derived CDR1 and CDR2 are SGHAT and FQNNGV. The junction had 10 bases not matched to a gene; V was cut back by 6 bases and J by 3 bases. The CDR3 totals 15 residues. The CDR3 coding sequence is TGTGCCAGCAGACCTACAGGGGGTCAAGGCTACGAGCAGTACTTC. Its protein product is CASRPTGGQGYEQYF.

The gene calls are TRBV20-1 and TRBJ2-5; no clear D. The CDR3 sequence is 12 residues long. V lost 5 bases and J 0 bases, leaving 7 bases between the germline ends. The germline V gene has CDR1 DFQATT and CDR2 SNEGSKA (reference sequence). CDR3: CSADDDQETQYF. DNA for the CDR3: TGCAGTGCTGACGACGACCAAGAGACCCAGTACTTC.

This clonotype came up a few times. The chain is built from TRBV6-2 or TRBV6-3 and TRBJ2-1, with TRBD2 matching 9 bases. The CDR3 runs to 14 residues. The trim removed 6 bases at V and 1 base at J, leaving 1 base unmatched. Looked up from germline, CDR1 is MNHEY and CDR2 is SVGEGT. CDR3 protein: CASRRGGSYNEQFF. The CDR3, as DNA: TGTGCCAGCAGGCGGGGGGGGTCCTACAATGAGCAGTTCTTC.